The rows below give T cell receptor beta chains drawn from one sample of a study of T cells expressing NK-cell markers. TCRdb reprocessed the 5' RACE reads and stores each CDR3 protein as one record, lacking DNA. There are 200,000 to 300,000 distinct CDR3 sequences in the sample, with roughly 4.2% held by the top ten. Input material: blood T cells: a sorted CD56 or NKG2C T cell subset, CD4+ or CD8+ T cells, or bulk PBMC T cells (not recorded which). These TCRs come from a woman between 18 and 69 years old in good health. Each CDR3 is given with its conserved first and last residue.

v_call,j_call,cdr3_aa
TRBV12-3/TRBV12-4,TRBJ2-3,CASTSQGGTDTQYF
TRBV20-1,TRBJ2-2,CSARPTSGGTNTGELFF
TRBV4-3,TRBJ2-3,CASSQTPRTVTDTQYF
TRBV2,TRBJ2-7,CATLGRLARDEQYF
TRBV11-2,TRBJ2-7,CASSSGGFEQYF
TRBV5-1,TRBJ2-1,CASSLSGLAGLYEQFF
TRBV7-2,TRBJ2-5,CASSLDSQLETQYF
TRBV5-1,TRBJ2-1,CASSNQLAGREQFF
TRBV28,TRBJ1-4,CASNKVRADEKLFF
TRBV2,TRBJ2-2,CASRAGLRGTGELFF
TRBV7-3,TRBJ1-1,CASSPGGINTEAFF
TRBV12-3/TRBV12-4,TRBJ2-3,CASSLRRGGDTQYF
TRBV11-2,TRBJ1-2,CASSFSVNYGYTF
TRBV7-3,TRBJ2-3,CASSSRDSYSTDTQYF
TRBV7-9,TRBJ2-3,CASSLASRTDTQYF
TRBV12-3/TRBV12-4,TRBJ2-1,CASSSWRGEFKSYEQFF
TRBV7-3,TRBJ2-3,CASSLRPSGTSGGSTDTQYF
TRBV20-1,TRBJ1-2,CSARDPRGGRGVF